The 9 T cell receptor beta chains presented below share a single source sample, sequenced in a study of blood T cell repertoires in COVID-19. The repertoire was sequenced with immunoSEQ multiplex PCR; TCRdb's copy has only in-frame clones and lacks some. The table records fewer than 250,000 clones, around 87% of them present only once. Sequenced material: PBMCs or T cells enriched from blood (not recorded which). The source is a man aged 25 to 40 in a cohort exposed to, infected with or recovered from COVID-19 (not recorded which).

The V gene is TRBV7-8, the J gene TRBJ2-2; TRBD2 is a possible D gene (6 bases). Trimming shortened V by 0 bases and J by 6 bases, and 14 bases separated the two germline ends. The CDR3 is 16 residues long. In germline, CDR1 is SGHVS, CDR2 FQNEAQ. CDR3 sequence: CASSLAPREKAGELFF. The CDR3 coding sequence is TGTGCCAGCAGCTTAGCGCCACGGGAGAAGGCCGGGGAGCTGTTTTTT.

The genes are TRBV15 and TRBJ1-1; D call uncertain. The CDR3 consists of 15 residues. The germline V gene has CDR1 LNHNV and CDR2 YYDKDF (reference sequence). With 1 base removed from V and 2 bases from J, the gap between germline ends came to 11 bases. Here the CDR3 reads CATSRVRSTNTEAFF. The CDR3 DNA reads as TGTGCCACCAGCAGAGTACGGTCTACTAACACTGAAGCTTTCTTT.

CDR3 loop: CASSAGDYAYEQYF. In DNA, the CDR3 is TGTGCCAGCAGCGCAGGGGATTATGCTTACGAGCAGTACTTC. The chain uses TRBV9 and TRBJ2-7; tentatively, D is TRBD1 (6 bases). Trimming pared 3 bases from V and 4 bases from J, leaving 14 bases between. In germline, CDR1 is SGDLS, CDR2 YYNGEE. CDR3 length: 14 amino acids.

The chain recombines TRBV7-2 with TRBJ1-6, with 12 bases identical to TRBD1. The CDR3 extends over 16 amino acids. Losses at the gene ends were 5 bases for V and 15 bases for J; bases not matched to a gene: 14. Germline V gene lookup returns CDR1 SGHTA and CDR2 FQGNSA. The CDR3 DNA is TGTGCCAGCAGCCGCACCCCCGGGACAGGGGGCTCCCTCCTCCACTTT. Protein product: CASSRTPGTGGSLLHF.

This sequence joins TRBV5-4 and TRBJ2-1, with 9 nucleotides matching TRBD1. V was pared by 4 bases and J by 3 bases, with 11 bases of the junction left unmatched. Germline-derived CDR1 and CDR2 are SGHNT and YYREEE (reference sequence). This CDR3 is 17 amino acids long. CDR3 in DNA: TGTGCCAGCAGCCGTCGGTCCTCGACAGGGGGCTACAATGAGCAGTTCTTC. Translating it yields CASSRRSSTGGYNEQFF.

CDR3 DNA: TGCGCCAGCAGCTTGGTTCAGGGGCAAAACACAGATACGCAGTATTTT. This gives the protein CASSLVQGQNTDTQYF. V usage is TRBV5-1 and J usage is TRBJ2-3, with D possibly being TRBD1 (6 bases). Germline-derived CDR1 and CDR2 are SGHRS and YFSETQ. Trimming left V 0 bases short and J 2 bases short, with 13 bases between. CDR3 size: 16 residues.

In its sample, this clone was seen once. The rearrangement uses TRBV7-2 and TRBJ2-7; D is unresolved. CDR3 length equals 11 residues. Germline CDR1 SGHTA, CDR2 FQGNSA. V gave up 3 bases and J gave up 9 bases, with 9 bases separating them. The CDR3 DNA reads TGTGCCAGCAGCTTGGCAGAAAGGCAGTACTTC. As protein: CASSLAERQYF. The entire variable domain, with the rest obtained from reference TRBV7-2 and TRBJ2-7, is as follows: GAGVSQSPSNKVTEKGKDVELRCDPISGHTALYWYRQSLGQGLEFLIYFQGNSAPDKSGLPSDRFSAERTGGSVSTLTIQRTQQEDSAVYLCASSLAERQYFGPGTRLTVT.

This chain uses TRBV5-5 with TRBJ2-1, with 11 bases lining up with TRBD2. CDR1 SGHKS and CDR2 YYEKEE come from the germline V gene (reference sequence). CDR3 length: 18 residues. V lost 4 bases to trimming and J lost 1 base; unmatched junction nucleotides: 10. The CDR3 DNA sequence: TGTGCCAGCAGCGATTGGACTAGCGGGTCATGGTCCTACAATGAGCAGTTCTTC. Its protein is CASSDWTSGSWSYNEQFF.

The chain links TRBV5-5 to TRBJ2-7, with 8 bases identical to TRBD1. The CDR3 is made up of 16 amino acids. V shed 3 bases and J 6 bases; nucleotides not matched to a gene: 14. Germline V gives CDR1 SGHKS, CDR2 YYEKEE (reference sequence). DNA for the CDR3: TGTGCCAGCAGCTGGGCCCTCGGGACAGGCGGTATCGAGCAGTACTTC. It codes for CASSWALGTGGIEQYF.